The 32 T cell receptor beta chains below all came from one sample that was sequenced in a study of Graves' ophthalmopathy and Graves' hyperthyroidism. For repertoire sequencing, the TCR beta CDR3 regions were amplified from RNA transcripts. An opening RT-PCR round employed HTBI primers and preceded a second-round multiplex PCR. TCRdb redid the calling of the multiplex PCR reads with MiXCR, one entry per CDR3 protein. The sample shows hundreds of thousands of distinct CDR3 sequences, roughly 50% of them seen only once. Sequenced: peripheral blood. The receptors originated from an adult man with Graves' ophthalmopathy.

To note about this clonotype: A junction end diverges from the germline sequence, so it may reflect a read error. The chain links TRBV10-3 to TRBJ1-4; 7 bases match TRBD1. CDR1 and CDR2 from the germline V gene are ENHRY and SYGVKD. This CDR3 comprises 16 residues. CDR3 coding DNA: TGTGCCAGCAGTGAGGGGTGGAGGGGGCGCTTTGAAAAACTGTTTTTT. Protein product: CASSEGWRGRFEKLFF.

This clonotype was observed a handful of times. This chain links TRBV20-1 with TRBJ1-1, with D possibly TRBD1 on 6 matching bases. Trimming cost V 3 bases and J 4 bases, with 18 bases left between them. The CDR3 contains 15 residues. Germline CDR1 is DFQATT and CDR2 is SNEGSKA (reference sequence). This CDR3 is CSASPKGDGGTEAFF. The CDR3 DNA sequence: TGCAGTGCTAGCCCCAAGGGGGACGGGGGCACTGAAGCTTTCTTT.

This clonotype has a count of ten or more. DNA for the CDR3: TGTGCCACCAGTGATTTGTTACAGGAAGGCTACACCTTC. Protein product: CATSDLLQEGYTF. The J gene is TRBJ1-2, the V gene TRBV24-1, with a possible D match to TRBD1 (5 bases). CDR3 size: 13 residues. V lost 0 bases and J lost 8, with 9 bases in between. Germline CDR1 reads KGHDR; CDR2 reads SFDVKD.

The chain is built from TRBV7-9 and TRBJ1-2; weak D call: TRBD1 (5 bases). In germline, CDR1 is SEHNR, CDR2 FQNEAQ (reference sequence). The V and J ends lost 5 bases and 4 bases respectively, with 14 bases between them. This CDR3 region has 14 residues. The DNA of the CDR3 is TGTGCCAGCAGCCCAAAACAGGATTCCTATGGCTACACCTTC. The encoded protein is CASSPKQDSYGYTF. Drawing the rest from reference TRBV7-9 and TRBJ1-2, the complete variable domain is DTGVSQNPRHKITKRGQNVTFRCDPISEHNRLYWYRQTLGQGPEFLTYFQNEAQLEKSRLLSDRFSAERPKGSFSTLEIQRTEQGDSAMYLCASSPKQDSYGYTFGSGTRLTVV.

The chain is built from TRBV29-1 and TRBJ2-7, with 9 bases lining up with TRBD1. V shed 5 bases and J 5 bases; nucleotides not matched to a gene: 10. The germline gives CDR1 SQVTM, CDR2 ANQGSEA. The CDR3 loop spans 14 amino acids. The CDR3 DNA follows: TGCAGCGTTAGGGGACAGGGAATGGTAAACGAGCAGTACTTC. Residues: CSVRGQGMVNEQYF.

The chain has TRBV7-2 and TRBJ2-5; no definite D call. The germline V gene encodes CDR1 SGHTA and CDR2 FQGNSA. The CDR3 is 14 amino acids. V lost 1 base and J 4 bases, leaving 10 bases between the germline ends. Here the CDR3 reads CASSLGGVLETQYF. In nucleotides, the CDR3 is TGTGCCAGCAGCTTAGGTGGGGTTTTAGAGACCCAGTACTTC.

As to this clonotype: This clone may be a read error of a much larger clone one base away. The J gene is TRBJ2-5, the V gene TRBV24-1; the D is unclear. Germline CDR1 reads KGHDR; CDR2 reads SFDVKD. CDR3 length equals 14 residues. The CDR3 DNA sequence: TGTGCCACCAGCGATAGATGGGGTCAAGAGGCCCAGTACTTC. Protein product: CATSDRWGQEAQYF.

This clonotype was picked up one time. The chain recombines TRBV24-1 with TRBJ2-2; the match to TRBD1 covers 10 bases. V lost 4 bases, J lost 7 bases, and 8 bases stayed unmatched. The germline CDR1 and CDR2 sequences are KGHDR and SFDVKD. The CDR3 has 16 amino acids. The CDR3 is CATSDPDRGLSGELFF. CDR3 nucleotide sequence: TGTGCCACCAGTGACCCCGACAGGGGGCTCAGCGGGGAGCTGTTTTTT.

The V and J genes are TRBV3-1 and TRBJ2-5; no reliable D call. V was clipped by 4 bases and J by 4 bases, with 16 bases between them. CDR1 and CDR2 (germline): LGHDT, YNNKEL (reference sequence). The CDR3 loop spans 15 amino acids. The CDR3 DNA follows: TGTGCCAGCAGCCCAGACCTAAGCCAAGGAGAGACCCAGTACTTC. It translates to CASSPDLSQGETQYF.

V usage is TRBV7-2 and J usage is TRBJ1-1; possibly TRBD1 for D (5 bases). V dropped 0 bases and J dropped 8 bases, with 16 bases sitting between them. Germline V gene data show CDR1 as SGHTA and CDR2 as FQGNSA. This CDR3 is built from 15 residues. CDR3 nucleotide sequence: TGTGCCAGCAGCTTAGCGGGGACGGGAACGGGGGAAGCTTTCTTT. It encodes CASSLAGTGTGEAFF.

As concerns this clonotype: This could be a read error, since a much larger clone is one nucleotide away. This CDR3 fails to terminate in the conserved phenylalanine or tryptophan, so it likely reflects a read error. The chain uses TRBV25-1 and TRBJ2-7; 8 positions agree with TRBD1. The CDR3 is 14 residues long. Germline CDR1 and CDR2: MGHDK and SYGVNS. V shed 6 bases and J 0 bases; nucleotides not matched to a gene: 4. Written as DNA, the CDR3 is TGTGCCAGCAGACGGACAGGGAGCTCCTACGAGCAGTACCTC. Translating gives CASRRTGSSYEQYL.

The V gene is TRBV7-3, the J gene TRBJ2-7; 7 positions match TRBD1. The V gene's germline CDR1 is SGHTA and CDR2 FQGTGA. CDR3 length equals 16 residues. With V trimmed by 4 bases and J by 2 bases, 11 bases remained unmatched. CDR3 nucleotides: TGTGCCAGCAGCTCGCCGACAGGGAAAGGTCCCTACGAGCAGTACTTC. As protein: CASSSPTGKGPYEQYF. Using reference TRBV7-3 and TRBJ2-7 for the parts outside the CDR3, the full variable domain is GAGVSQTPSNKVTEKGKYVELRCDPISGHTALYWYRQSLGQGPEFLIYFQGTGAADDSGLPNDRFFAVRPEGSVSTLKIQRTERGDSAVYLCASSSPTGKGPYEQYFGPGTRLTVT.

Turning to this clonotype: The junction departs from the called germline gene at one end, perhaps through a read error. The CDR3 sequence: CASSFLAGDQETQYF. Written as DNA, the CDR3 is TGCGCCAGCAGCTTCTTAGCGGGGGACCAAGAGACCCAGTACTTC. The chain has TRBV5-5 and TRBJ2-5, with TRBD2 identical over 9 bases. The CDR3 runs to 15 residues. The germline CDR1 and CDR2 sequences are SGHKS and YYEKEE (reference sequence).

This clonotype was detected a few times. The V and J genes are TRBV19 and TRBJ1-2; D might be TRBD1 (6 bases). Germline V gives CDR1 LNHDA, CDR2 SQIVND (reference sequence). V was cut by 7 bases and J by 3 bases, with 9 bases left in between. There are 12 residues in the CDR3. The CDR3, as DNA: TGTGCCAGTACCAGGACAGACTATGGCTACACCTTC. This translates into CASTRTDYGYTF.

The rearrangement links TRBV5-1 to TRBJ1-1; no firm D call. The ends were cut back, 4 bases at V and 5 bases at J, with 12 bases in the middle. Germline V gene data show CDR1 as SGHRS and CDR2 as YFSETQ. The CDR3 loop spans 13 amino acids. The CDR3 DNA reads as TGCGCCAGCAGCCTGGGATCGTCTACTGAAGCTTTCTTT. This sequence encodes CASSLGSSTEAFF.

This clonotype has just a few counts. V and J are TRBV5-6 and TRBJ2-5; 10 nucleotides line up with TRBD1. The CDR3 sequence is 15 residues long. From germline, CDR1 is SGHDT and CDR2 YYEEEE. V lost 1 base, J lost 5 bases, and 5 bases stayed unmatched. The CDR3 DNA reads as TGTGCCAGCAGCTTGTTTGACAGGGGGCAGGAGACCCAGTACTTC. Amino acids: CASSLFDRGQETQYF.

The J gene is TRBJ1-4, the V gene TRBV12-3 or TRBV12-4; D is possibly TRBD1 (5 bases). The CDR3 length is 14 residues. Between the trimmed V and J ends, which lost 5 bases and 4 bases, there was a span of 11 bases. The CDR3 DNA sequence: TGTGCCAGCAGTCGTACGCAGGGTAATGAAAAACTGTTTTTT. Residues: CASSRTQGNEKLFF.

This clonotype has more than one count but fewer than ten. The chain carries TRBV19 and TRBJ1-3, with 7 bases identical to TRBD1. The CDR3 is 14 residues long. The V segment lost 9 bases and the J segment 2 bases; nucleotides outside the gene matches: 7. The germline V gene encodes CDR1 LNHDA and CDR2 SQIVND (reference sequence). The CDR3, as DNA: TGTGCCAGCGGGGGACAGATTCCTGGAAACACCATATATTTT. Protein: CASGGQIPGNTIYF. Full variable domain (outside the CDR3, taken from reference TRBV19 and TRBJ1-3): DGGITQSPKYLFRKEGQNVTLSCEQNLNHDAMYWYRQDPGQGLRLIYYSQIVNDFQKGDIAEGYSVSREKKESFPLTVTSAQKNPTAFYLCASGGQIPGNTIYFGEGSWLTVV.

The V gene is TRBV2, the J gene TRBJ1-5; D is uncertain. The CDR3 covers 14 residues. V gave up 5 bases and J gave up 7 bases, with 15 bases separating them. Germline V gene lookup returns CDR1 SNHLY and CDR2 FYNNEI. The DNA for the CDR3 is TGTGCCAGCAGTTTTTCGGCATATAGCCAGCCCCAGCATTTT. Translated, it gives CASSFSAYSQPQHF.

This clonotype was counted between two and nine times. Written as DNA, the CDR3 is TGTGCCAGTAGGGGCAGGGGGCCTGGGGCCAACGTCCTGACTTTC. Amino acid sequence: CASRGRGPGANVLTF. V is TRBV19 and J is TRBJ2-6; 8 positions match TRBD1. There are 15 residues in the CDR3. The J segment lost 2 bases and the V segment lost 6 bases, leaving 3 bases of the junction unmatched. CDR1 and CDR2 (germline): LNHDA, SQIVND (reference sequence). The full variable domain, its missing parts supplied by reference TRBV19 and TRBJ2-6, is DGGITQSPKYLFRKEGQNVTLSCEQNLNHDAMYWYRQDPGQGLRLIYYSQIVNDFQKGDIAEGYSVSREKKESFPLTVTSAQKNPTAFYLCASRGRGPGANVLTFGAGSRLTVL.

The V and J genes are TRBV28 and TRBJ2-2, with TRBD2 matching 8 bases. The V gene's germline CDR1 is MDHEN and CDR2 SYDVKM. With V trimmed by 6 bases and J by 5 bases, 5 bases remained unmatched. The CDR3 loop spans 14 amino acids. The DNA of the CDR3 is TGTGCCAGCAGCAGCGGGAGCGTAACCGGGGAGCTGTTTTTT. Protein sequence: CASSSGSVTGELFF.

Here the CDR3 reads CASSYSRGEKLFF. The CDR3 bases are TGTGCCAGCAGTTACTCGAGGGGGGAAAAACTGTTTTTT. V usage is TRBV6-5 and J usage is TRBJ1-4; D perhaps matches TRBD1 (6 bases). CDR3 length: 13 amino acids. CDR1 and CDR2 (germline): MNHEY, SVGAGI. Trimming left V 0 bases short and J 8 bases short, with 7 bases between.

The chain's CDR3 is CASSFPGQGNYGYTF. The CDR3, as DNA: TGTGCCAGCAGCTTCCCGGGACAGGGGAACTATGGCTACACCTTC. The chain is built from TRBV7-9 and TRBJ1-2; 10 positions agree with TRBD1. Germline values: CDR1 SEHNR, CDR2 FQNEAQ (reference sequence). V was pared by 3 bases and J by 2 bases, with 3 bases of the junction left unmatched. The CDR3 spans 15 residues.

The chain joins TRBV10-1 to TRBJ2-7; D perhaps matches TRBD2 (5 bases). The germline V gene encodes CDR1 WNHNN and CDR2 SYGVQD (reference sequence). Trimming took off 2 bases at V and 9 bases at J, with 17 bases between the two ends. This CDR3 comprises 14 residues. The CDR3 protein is CASSEGSPYEGQYF. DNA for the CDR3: TGCGCCAGCAGTGAGGGGAGTCCCTACGAGGGGCAGTACTTC.

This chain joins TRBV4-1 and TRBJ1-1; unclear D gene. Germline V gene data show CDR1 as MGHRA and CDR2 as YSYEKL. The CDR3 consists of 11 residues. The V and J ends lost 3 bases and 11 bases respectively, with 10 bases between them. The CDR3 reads CASSQQDGAFF. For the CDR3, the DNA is TGCGCCAGCAGCCAGCAGGACGGGGCTTTCTTT.

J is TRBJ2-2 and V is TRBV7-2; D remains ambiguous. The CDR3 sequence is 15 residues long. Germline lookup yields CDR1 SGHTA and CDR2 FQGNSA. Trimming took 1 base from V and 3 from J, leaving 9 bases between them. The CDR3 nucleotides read TGTGCCAGCAGCTTAGGGCTTTCTTACACCGGGGAGCTGTTTTTT. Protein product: CASSLGLSYTGELFF. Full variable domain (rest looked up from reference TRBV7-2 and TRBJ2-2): GAGVSQSPSNKVTEKGKDVELRCDPISGHTALYWYRQSLGQGLEFLIYFQGNSAPDKSGLPSDRFSAERTGGSVSTLTIQRTQQEDSAVYLCASSLGLSYTGELFFGEGSRLTVL.

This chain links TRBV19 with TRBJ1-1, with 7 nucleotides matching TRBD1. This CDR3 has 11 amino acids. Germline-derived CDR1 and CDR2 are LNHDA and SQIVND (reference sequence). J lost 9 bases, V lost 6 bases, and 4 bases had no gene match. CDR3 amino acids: CASRRQGQAFF. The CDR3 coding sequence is TGTGCCAGTAGGCGACAGGGACAAGCTTTCTTT. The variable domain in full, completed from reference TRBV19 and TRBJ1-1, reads DGGITQSPKYLFRKEGQNVTLSCEQNLNHDAMYWYRQDPGQGLRLIYYSQIVNDFQKGDIAEGYSVSREKKESFPLTVTSAQKNPTAFYLCASRRQGQAFFGQGTRLTVV.

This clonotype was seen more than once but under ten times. The CDR3 loop is CASSLVGTGSGNTIYF. The CDR3, as DNA: TGTGCCAGCAGCTTAGTCGGGACAGGCTCTGGAAACACCATATATTTT. The chain recombines TRBV7-9 with TRBJ1-3; 8 bases are a match to TRBD1. Germline-derived CDR1 and CDR2 are SEHNR and FQNEAQ (reference sequence). There are 16 residues in the CDR3. J gave up 0 bases and V 1 base, and 2 bases lay outside the gene matches.

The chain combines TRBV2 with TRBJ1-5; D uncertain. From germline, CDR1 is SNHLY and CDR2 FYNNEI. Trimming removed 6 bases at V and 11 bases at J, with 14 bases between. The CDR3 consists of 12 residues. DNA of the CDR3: TGTGCCAGCAGCGGAACTAGGGTGGCCCAGCATTTT. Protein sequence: CASSGTRVAQHF. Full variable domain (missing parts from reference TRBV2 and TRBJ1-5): EPEVTQTPSHQVTQMGQEVILRCVPISNHLYFYWYRQILGQKVEFLVSFYNNEISEKSEIFDDQFSVERPDGSNFTLKIRSTKLEDSAMYFCASSGTRVAQHFGDGTRLSIL.

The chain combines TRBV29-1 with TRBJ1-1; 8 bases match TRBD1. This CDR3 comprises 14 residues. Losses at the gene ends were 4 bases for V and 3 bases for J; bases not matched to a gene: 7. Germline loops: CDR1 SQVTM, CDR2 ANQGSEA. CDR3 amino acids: CSVASETGDTEAFF. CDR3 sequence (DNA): TGCAGCGTTGCGTCCGAGACAGGGGACACTGAAGCTTTCTTT.

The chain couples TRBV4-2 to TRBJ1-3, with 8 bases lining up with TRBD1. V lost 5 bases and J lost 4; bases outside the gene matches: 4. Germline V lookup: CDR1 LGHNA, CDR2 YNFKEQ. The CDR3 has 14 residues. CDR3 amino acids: CASSTTGGGNTIYF. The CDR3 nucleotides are TGTGCCAGCAGCACCACAGGGGGAGGAAACACCATATATTTT.

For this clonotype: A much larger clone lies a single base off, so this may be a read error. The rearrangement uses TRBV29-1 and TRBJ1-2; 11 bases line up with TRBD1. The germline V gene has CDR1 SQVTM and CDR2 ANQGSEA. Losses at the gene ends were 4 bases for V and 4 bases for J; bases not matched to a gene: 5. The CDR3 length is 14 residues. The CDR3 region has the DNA TGCAGCGTTGGGGGACAGGGGGGCAGCTATGGCTACACCTTC. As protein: CSVGGQGGSYGYTF. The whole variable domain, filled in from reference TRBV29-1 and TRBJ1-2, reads SAVISQKPSRDICQRGTSLTIQCQVDSQVTMMFWYRQQPGQSLTLIATANQGSEATYESGFVIDKFPISRPNLTFSTLTVSNMSPEDSSIYLCSVGGQGGSYGYTFGSGTRLTVV.